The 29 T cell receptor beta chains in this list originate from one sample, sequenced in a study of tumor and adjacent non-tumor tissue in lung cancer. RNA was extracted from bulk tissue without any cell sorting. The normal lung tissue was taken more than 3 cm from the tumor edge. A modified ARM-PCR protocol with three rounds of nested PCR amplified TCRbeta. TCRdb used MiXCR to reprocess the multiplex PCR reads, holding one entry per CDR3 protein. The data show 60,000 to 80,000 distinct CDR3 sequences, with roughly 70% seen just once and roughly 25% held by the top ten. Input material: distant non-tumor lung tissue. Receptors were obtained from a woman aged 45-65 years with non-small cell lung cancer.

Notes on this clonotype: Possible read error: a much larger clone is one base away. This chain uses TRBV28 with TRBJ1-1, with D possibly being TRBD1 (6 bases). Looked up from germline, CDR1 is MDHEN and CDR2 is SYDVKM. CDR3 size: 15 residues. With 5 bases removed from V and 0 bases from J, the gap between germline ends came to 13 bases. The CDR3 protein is CASSTWTALNTEAFF. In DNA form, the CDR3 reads TGTGCCAGCAGTACCTGGACAGCACTGAACACTGAAGCTTTCTTT.

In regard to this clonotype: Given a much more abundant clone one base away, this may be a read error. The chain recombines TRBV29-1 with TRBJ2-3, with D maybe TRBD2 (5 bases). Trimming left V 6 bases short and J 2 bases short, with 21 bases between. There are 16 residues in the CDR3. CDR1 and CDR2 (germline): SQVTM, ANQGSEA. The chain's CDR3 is CSVIYLVGVVTDTQYF. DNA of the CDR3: TGCAGCGTAATATACCTAGTGGGAGTGGTCACAGATACGCAGTATTTT.

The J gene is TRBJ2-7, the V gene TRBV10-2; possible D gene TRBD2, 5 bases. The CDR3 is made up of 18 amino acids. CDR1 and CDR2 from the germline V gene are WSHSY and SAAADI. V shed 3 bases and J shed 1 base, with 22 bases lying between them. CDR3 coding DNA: TGCGCCAGCAGTGATCCCAGACTAACGGAAGGAAATTCCTACGAGCAGTACTTC. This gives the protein CASSDPRLTEGNSYEQYF.

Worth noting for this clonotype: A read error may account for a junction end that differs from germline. DNA for the CDR3: TGTGCCCGGAGTGAGGGGACGTCTGGGGCCAACGTCCTGACTTTC. It specifies CARSEGTSGANVLTF. The chain combines TRBV30 with TRBJ2-6; either TRBD1 or TRBD2 may fit D (5 bases each). Per germline, CDR1 GTSNPN and CDR2 SVGIG (reference sequence). The CDR3 runs to 15 residues. Combining the CDR3 with reference TRBV30 and TRBJ2-6 gives the whole variable domain SQTIHQWPATLVQPVGSPLSLECTVEGTSNPNLYWYRQAAGRGLQLLFYSVGIGQISSEVPQNLSASRPQDRQFILSSKKLLLSDSGFYLCARSEGTSGANVLTFGAGSRLTVL.

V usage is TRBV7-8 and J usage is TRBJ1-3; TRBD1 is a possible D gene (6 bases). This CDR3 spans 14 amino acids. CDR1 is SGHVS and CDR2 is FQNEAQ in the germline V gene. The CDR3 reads CASRGGYSGNTIYF. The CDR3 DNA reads TGTGCTAGCCGCGGGGGCTACTCAGGAAACACCATATATTTT.

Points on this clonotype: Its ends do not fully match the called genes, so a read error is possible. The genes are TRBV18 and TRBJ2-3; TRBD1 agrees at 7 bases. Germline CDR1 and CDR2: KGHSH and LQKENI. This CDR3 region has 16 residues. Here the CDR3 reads CASSGTGASSTDMQYF. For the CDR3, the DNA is TGTGCCAGCTCAGGAACAGGGGCCTCTAGCACAGATATGCAGTATTTT.

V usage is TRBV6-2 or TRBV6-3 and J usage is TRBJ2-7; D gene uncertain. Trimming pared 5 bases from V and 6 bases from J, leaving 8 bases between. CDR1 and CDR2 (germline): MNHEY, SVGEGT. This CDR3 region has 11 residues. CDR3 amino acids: CASSEGFEQYF. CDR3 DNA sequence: TGTGCCAGCAGTGAAGGTTTCGAGCAGTACTTC.

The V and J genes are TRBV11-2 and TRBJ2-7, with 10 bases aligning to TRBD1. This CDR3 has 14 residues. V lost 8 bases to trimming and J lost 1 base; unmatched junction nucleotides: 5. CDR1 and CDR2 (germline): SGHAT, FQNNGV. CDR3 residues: CASGRTGGSYEQYF. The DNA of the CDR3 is TGTGCCAGCGGCAGGACAGGGGGATCCTACGAGCAGTACTTC. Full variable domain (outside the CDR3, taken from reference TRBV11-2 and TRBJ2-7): EAGVAQSPRYKIIEKRQSVAFWCNPISGHATLYWYQQILGQGPKLLIQFQNNGVVDDSQLPKDRFSAERLKGVDSTLKIQPAKLEDSAVYLCASGRTGGSYEQYFGPGTRLTVT.

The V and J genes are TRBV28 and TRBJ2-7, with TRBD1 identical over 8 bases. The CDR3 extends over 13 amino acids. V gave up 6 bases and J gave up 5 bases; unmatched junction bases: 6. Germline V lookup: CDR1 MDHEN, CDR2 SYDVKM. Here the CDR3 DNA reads TGTGCCAGCAGCACGACAGGGGAGGACGAGCAGTACTTC. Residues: CASSTTGEDEQYF.

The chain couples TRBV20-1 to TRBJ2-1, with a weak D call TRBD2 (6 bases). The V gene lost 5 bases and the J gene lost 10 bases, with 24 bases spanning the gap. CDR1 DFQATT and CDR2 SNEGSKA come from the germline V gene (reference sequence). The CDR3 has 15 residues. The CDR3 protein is CSAQGPSERAREQFF. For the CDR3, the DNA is TGCAGTGCTCAAGGGCCTAGCGAGAGGGCACGAGAGCAGTTCTTC.

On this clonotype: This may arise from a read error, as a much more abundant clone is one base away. CDR3 in DNA: TGCAGTGCTATAGAAGGGGGGCCTAGCACAGATACGCAGTATTTT. Its protein product is CSAIEGGPSTDTQYF. This chain connects TRBV20-1 to TRBJ2-3; D might be TRBD1 or TRBD2, each matching 6 bases. This CDR3 is 15 amino acids long. V shed 4 bases and J shed 0 bases, with 14 bases lying between them. Germline CDR1 DFQATT, CDR2 SNEGSKA (reference sequence).

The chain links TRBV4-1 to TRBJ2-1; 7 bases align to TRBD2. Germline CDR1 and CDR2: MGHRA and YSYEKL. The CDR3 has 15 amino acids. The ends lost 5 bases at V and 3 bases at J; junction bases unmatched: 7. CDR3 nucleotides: TGCGCCAGCAGCAAAGGACTAGTGAACTACAATGAGCAGTTCTTC. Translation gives CASSKGLVNYNEQFF.

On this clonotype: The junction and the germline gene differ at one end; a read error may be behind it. CDR3 protein: CASSLDGVWANVLTF. In DNA form, the CDR3 reads TGTGCCAGCAGCCTAGACGGGGTCTGGGCCAACGTCCTAACTTTC. V gene TRBV11-2 combines with J gene TRBJ2-6; possible D gene TRBD2, 5 bases. The CDR3 totals 15 residues. Germline loops: CDR1 SGHAT, CDR2 FQNNGV. Using reference TRBV11-2 and TRBJ2-6 for the parts outside the CDR3, the full variable domain is EAGVAQSPRYKIIEKRQSVAFWCNPISGHATLYWYQQILGQGPKLLIQFQNNGVVDDSQLPKDRFSAERLKGVDSTLKIQPAKLEDSAVYLCASSLDGVWANVLTFGAGSRLTVL.

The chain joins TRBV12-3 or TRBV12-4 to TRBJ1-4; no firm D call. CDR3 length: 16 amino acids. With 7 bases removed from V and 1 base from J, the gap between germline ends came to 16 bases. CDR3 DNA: TGTGCCAGCACCGATTGGATGTTTGTAACTAATGAAAAACTGTTTTTT. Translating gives CASTDWMFVTNEKLFF.

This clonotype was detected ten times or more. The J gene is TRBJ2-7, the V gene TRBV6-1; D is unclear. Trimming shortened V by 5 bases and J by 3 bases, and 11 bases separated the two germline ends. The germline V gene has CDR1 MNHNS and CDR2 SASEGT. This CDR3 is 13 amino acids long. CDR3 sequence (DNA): TGTGCCAGCAGTCAAACCGACTTCTACGAGCAGTACTTC. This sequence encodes CASSQTDFYEQYF.

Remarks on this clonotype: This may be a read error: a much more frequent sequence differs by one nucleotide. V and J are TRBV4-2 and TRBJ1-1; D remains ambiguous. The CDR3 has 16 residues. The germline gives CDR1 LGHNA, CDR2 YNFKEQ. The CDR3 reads CASSQDSATSNTGAFF. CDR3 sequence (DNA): TGTGCCAGCAGCCAAGATAGTGCGACTTCGAACACTGGAGCTTTCTTT.

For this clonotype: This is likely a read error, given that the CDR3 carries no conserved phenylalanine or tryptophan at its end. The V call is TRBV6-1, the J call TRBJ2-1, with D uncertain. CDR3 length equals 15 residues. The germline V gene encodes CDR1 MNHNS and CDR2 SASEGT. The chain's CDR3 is CGSREGGAPSNEQFL. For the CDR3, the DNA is TGTGGCAGCAGAGAAGGTGGCGCGCCGAGCAATGAGCAGTTCTTA.

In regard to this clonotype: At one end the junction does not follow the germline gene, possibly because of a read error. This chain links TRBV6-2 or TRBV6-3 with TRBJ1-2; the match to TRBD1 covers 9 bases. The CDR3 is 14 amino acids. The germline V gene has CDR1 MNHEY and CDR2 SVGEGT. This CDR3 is CASTRGQGQDGYTF. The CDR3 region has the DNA TGTGCCAGCACTCGCGGACAGGGGCAGGATGGTTACACCTTC.

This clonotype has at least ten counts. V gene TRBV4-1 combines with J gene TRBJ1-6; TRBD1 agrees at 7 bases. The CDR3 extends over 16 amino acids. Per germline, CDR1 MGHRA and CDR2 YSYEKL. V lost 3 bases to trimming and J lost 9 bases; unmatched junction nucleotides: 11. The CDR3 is CASSHESTGTGSPLHF. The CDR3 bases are TGCGCCAGCAGCCACGAATCGACAGGGACGGGTTCACCCCTCCACTTT.

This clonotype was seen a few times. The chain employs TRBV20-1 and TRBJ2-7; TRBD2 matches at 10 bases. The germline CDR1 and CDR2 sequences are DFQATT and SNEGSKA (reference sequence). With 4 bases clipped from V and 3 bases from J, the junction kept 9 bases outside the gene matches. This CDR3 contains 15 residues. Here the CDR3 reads CSATSGGRFSYEQYF. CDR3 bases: TGCAGTGCTACTAGCGGGGGTAGGTTTAGCTACGAGCAGTACTTC.

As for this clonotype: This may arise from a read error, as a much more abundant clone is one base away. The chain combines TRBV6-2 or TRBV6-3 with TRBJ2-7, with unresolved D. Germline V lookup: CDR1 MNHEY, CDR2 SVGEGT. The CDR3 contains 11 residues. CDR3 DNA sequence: TGTGCCAGCAGTCACCGATACGACCAGTACTTC. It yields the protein CASSHRYDQYF.

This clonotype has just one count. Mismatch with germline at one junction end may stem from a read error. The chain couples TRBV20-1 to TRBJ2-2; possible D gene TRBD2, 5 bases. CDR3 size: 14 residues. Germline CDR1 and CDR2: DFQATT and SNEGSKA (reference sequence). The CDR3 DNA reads TGCAGTGGTAGAACAGCGGAAATCAGCGGGGAGCTGTTTTTT. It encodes CSGRTAEISGELFF.

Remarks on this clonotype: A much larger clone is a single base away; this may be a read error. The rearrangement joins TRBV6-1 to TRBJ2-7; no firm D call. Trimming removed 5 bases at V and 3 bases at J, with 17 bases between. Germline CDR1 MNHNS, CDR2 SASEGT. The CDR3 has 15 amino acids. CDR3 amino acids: CASSKGIRVRYEQYF. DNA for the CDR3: TGTGCCAGCAGTAAAGGGATTCGGGTCCGCTACGAGCAGTACTTC.

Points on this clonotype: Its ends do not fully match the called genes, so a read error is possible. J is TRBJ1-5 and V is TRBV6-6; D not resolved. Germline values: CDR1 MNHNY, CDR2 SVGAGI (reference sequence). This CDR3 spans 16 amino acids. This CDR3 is CASSDSGAKPDQPRHF. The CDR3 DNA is TGTGCCAGCAGTGACTCCGGAGCTAAACCGGATCAGCCCCGGCATTTT.

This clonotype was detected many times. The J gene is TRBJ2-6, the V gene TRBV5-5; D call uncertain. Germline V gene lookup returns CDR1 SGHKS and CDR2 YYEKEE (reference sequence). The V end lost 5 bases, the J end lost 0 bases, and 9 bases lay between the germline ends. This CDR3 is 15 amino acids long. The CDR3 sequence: CASSPRYSGANVLTF. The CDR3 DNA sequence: TGTGCCAGCAGTCCACGGTACTCTGGGGCCAACGTCCTGACTTTC.

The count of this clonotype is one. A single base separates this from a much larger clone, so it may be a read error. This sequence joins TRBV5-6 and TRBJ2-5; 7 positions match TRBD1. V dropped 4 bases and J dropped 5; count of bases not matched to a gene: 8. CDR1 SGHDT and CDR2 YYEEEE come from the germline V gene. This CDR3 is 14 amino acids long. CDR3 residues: CASSTRQGVETQYF. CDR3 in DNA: TGTGCCAGCAGCACCCGACAGGGAGTGGAGACCCAGTACTTC.

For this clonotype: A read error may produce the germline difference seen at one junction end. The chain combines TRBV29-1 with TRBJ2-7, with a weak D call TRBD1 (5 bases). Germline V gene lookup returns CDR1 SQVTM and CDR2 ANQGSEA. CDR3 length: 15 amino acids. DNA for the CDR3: TGCAGCCTTGAAGATCTCCGACAGTGTTCCTACGAGCAGTACTTC. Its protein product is CSLEDLRQCSYEQYF.

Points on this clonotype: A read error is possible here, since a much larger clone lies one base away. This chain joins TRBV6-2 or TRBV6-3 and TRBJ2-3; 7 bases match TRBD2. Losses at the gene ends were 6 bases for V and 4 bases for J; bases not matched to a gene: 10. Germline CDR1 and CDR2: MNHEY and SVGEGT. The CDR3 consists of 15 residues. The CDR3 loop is CASSGLVQGPDTQYF. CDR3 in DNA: TGTGCCAGCAGCGGACTAGTGCAAGGGCCAGATACGCAGTATTTT.

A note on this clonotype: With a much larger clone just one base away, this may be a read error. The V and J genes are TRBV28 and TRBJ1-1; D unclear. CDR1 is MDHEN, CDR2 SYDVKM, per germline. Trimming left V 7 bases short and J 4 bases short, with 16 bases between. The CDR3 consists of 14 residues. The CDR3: CASNRSRISTEAFF. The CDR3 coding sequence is TGTGCCAGCAATCGGAGTCGAATATCCACTGAAGCTTTCTTT.